One and the same sample provided the 29 T cell receptor beta chains below, sequenced in a study of early T cells in non-severe SARS-CoV-2 infection. Each CDR3 protein gets one entry after TCRdb re-called the 5' RACE reads with MiXCR. The data hold under 45,000 distinct CDR3 sequences, with 9.5% to 13% observed a single time. The specimen was whole blood. The receptor set was obtained from an adult who was a healthcare worker with PCR-confirmed SARS-CoV-2 infection or an uninfected control (not recorded which).

The chain uses TRBV5-4 and TRBJ2-1, with D perhaps matching TRBD2 (5 bases). This CDR3 has 12 amino acids. Per the germline V gene, CDR1 is SGHNT and CDR2 is YYREEE (reference sequence). The ends were cut back, 7 bases at V and 7 bases at J, with 12 bases in the middle. The CDR3 DNA sequence: TGTGCCAGCTCCACTAGTGGGAATGAGCAGTTCTTC. It codes for CASSTSGNEQFF.

This clonotype counts as medium-sized. This chain links TRBV12-3 or TRBV12-4 with TRBJ2-5; perhaps D is TRBD1 or TRBD2 (5 bases each). Trimming removed 5 bases from V and 5 bases from J, with 15 bases in between. The CDR3 spans 14 residues. The chain's CDR3 is CASSPRTQGETQYF. The CDR3 bases are TGTGCCAGCAGTCCCCGGACTCAGGGCGAGACCCAGTACTTC.

The rearrangement joins TRBV29-1 to TRBJ1-1, with 9 bases aligning to TRBD1. CDR1 is SQVTM and CDR2 is ANQGSEA in the germline V gene. V lost 7 bases to trimming and J lost 6 bases; unmatched junction nucleotides: 9. The CDR3 runs 13 residues. CDR3 loop: CSAPQGATSEAFF. CDR3 nucleotides: TGCAGCGCCCCACAGGGGGCAACTTCTGAAGCTTTCTTT.

The CDR3 region has the DNA TGTGCCAGCAGCTTAGAAGGGACACCCAAAGAGACCCAGTACTTC. It codes for CASSLEGTPKETQYF. The chain combines TRBV11-2 with TRBJ2-5, with a possible D match to TRBD1 (6 bases). V lost 0 bases to trimming and J lost 3 bases, with 11 bases between them. CDR3 size: 15 residues. CDR1 is SGHAT, CDR2 FQNNGV, per germline.

This clonotype has at least ten counts. This chain joins TRBV30 and TRBJ1-1; no reliable D call. V was clipped by 6 bases and J by 5 bases, with 16 bases between them. Germline CDR1 reads GTSNPN; CDR2 reads SVGIG (reference sequence). There are 13 residues in the CDR3. This CDR3 reads CACPGPLGTEAFF. The CDR3 DNA follows: TGTGCCTGCCCCGGACCGCTGGGGACTGAAGCTTTCTTT.

This clonotype was recorded at least ten times. This chain uses TRBV7-2 with TRBJ2-2; D ambiguous. CDR1 SGHTA and CDR2 FQGNSA come from the germline V gene. The CDR3 has 13 amino acids. The V gene lost 3 bases and the J gene lost 4 bases, with 6 bases spanning the gap. The CDR3 loop reads CASSFKGTGELFF. The CDR3 nucleotides read TGTGCCAGCAGCTTCAAGGGCACCGGGGAGCTGTTTTTT.

The J gene is TRBJ1-2, the V gene TRBV9; no clear D gene. Germline loops: CDR1 SGDLS, CDR2 YYNGEE. Between the trimmed V and J ends, which lost 0 bases and 4 bases, there was a span of 10 bases. This CDR3 is 14 amino acids long. CDR3 sequence: CASSVDPSLYGYTF. CDR3 sequence (DNA): TGTGCCAGCAGCGTAGACCCCAGTCTCTATGGCTACACCTTC.

This clonotype appeared a few times. Written as DNA, the CDR3 is TGTGCCAGCAGCCCAGACGGATTCTACGAGCAGTACTTC. Translated, it gives CASSPDGFYEQYF. V is TRBV7-2 and J is TRBJ2-7; D remains ambiguous. Germline CDR1 is SGHTA and CDR2 is FQGNSA. Between the trimmed V and J ends, which lost 5 bases and 3 bases, there was a span of 11 bases. CDR3 length: 13 residues.

This clonotype came up many times. The rearrangement links TRBV6-2 or TRBV6-3 to TRBJ2-3; D tentatively fits TRBD1 or TRBD2 (6 bases each). Germline assignment: CDR1 MNHEY and CDR2 SVGEGT. This CDR3 has 14 residues. V was shortened by 5 bases and J by 5 bases, with 14 bases between the two germline ends. The CDR3 region is CASSAGGPGDTQYF. As DNA, the CDR3 is TGTGCCAGCAGTGCCGGGGGCCCCGGAGATACGCAGTATTTT.

The chain is built from TRBV20-1 and TRBJ2-1; D remains ambiguous. The ends were cut back, 6 bases at V and 5 bases at J, with 17 bases in the middle. Germline values: CDR1 DFQATT, CDR2 SNEGSKA (reference sequence). This CDR3 spans 14 amino acids. The CDR3 bases are TGCAGTGCGAACTGGGGTGATTTCGACAATGAGCAGTTCTTC. This codes for CSANWGDFDNEQFF.

This clonotype was picked up a small number of times. The rearrangement uses TRBV6-6 and TRBJ1-5, with D unclear. CDR3 length equals 14 residues. Deletions cut 7 bases from V and 6 bases from J, with 16 bases between. CDR1 is MNHNY and CDR2 is SVGAGI in the germline V gene (reference sequence). The CDR3 protein is CASTDMGASQPQHF. The CDR3 DNA follows: TGTGCCAGCACCGATATGGGCGCCAGTCAGCCCCAGCATTTT.

The chain combines TRBV5-1 with TRBJ2-3; 8 bases are a match to TRBD2. V lost 0 bases to trimming and J lost 8 bases; unmatched junction nucleotides: 8. The germline CDR1 and CDR2 sequences are SGHRS and YFSETQ. The CDR3 extends over 15 amino acids. CDR3 nucleotides: TGCGCCAGCAGCTTGGTTCCGGGGGGGCAGTCTACGCAGTATTTT. This codes for CASSLVPGGQSTQYF.

This clonotype came up many times. The chain couples TRBV7-6 to TRBJ2-2; 8 nucleotides align to TRBD2. Germline-derived CDR1 and CDR2 are SGHVS and FNYEAQ. The trim removed 6 bases at V and 0 bases at J, leaving 9 bases unmatched. CDR3 length: 17 amino acids. The CDR3 DNA sequence: TGTGCCAGCAGTCAAGATAGCGGGATCGCGAACACCGGGGAGCTGTTTTTT. Translating gives CASSQDSGIANTGELFF.

In this sample, this clonotype turned up many times. The V gene is TRBV29-1, the J gene TRBJ1-2; D is perhaps TRBD1 (5 bases). This CDR3 has 14 amino acids. V was pared by 6 bases and J by 7 bases, with 21 bases between. In germline, CDR1 is SQVTM, CDR2 ANQGSEA. CDR3 loop: CSVGQKGLGIGYTF. DNA for the CDR3: TGCAGCGTGGGCCAGAAGGGGCTCGGTATTGGCTACACCTTC.

There are a few counts of this clonotype. The chain uses TRBV7-2 and TRBJ1-2; the D is unclear. This CDR3 region has 15 residues. CDR1 and CDR2 (germline): SGHTA, FQGNSA. Trimming stripped 1 base from V and 0 bases from J, with 9 bases between. CDR3 DNA sequence: TGTGCCAGCAGCTTAGGGTACCGAGCTAACTATGGCTACACCTTC. Translation gives CASSLGYRANYGYTF.

This clonotype was seen repeatedly, ten times or more. This sequence joins TRBV12-3 or TRBV12-4 and TRBJ1-4; D not certain. V lost 8 bases and J 5 bases, leaving 15 bases between the germline ends. The CDR3 runs to 14 residues. The CDR3 loop is CASGSSQNNEKLFF. CDR3 bases: TGTGCCAGCGGATCCAGCCAAAACAATGAAAAACTGTTTTTT.

The chain couples TRBV29-1 to TRBJ2-2; 8 bases are a match to TRBD1. This CDR3 spans 15 amino acids. Germline V CDR1 and CDR2: SQVTM, ANQGSEA. Unmatched junction bases numbered 6, after V lost 0 bases and J lost 6 bases. The CDR3 is CSVEDRQGASGELFF. For the CDR3, the DNA is TGCAGCGTTGAAGATCGGCAGGGGGCATCCGGGGAGCTGTTTTTT.

This clonotype appeared many times. V gene TRBV20-1 combines with J gene TRBJ2-1, with D perhaps TRBD1 (5 bases). Trimming took 5 bases from V and 10 from J, leaving 12 bases between them. This CDR3 comprises 11 residues. Germline loops: CDR1 DFQATT, CDR2 SNEGSKA (reference sequence). The CDR3 coding sequence is TGCAGTGCTCCTTATGGGGCCGAGCAGTTCTTC. It codes for CSAPYGAEQFF.

The gene calls are TRBV3-2 and TRBJ1-5; the DNA was not used to check the table's D call, TRBD1. TRBV3-2 counts as a pseudogene. The CDR3 totals 18 residues. CDR3 nucleotides: TGTGCCAGCAGCCAATCCTTCCGGGACCCAGATAGCAATCAGCCCCAGCATTTT. Its protein product is CASSQSFRDPDSNQPQHF.

This clonotype was seen only a few times. The chain carries TRBV10-1 and TRBJ2-1; a weak D match, TRBD2 (7 bases). CDR3 size: 15 residues. In germline, CDR1 is WNHNN, CDR2 SYGVQD (reference sequence). With 8 bases removed from V and 3 bases from J, the gap between germline ends came to 17 bases. CDR3 bases: TGCGCCAGCGTAGACCGGGGGGCGAACTACAATGAGCAGTTCTTC. It translates to CASVDRGANYNEQFF.

This chain joins TRBV24-1 and TRBJ2-5, with 8 nucleotides matching TRBD2. Germline CDR1 reads KGHDR; CDR2 reads SFDVKD. V shed 7 bases, J shed 2 bases, and the junction held 17 bases outside the gene matches. This CDR3 is built from 18 residues. The CDR3 loop is CATSPALGAGAEQETQYF. The CDR3 DNA reads as TGTGCCACCAGCCCTGCTTTGGGAGCGGGGGCCGAACAAGAGACCCAGTACTTC.

This clonotype was picked up a small number of times. The chain joins TRBV10-1 to TRBJ2-1; D is ambiguous. Germline V gene lookup returns CDR1 WNHNN and CDR2 SYGVQD (reference sequence). This CDR3 is 15 amino acids long. V was clipped by 3 bases and J by 0 bases, with 9 bases between them. The CDR3 region is CASSELGNSYNEQFF. In nucleotides, the CDR3 is TGCGCCAGCAGTGAATTGGGGAACTCCTACAATGAGCAGTTCTTC.

This clonotype appeared many times. This chain uses TRBV7-9 with TRBJ1-1; a possible D gene is TRBD1 (5 bases). The CDR3 consists of 15 residues. V was shortened by 6 bases and J by 5 bases, with 19 bases between the two germline ends. CDR1 and CDR2 (germline): SEHNR, FQNEAQ (reference sequence). CDR3 region: CASRRTRGGLTEAFF. DNA of the CDR3: TGTGCCAGCAGACGCACTCGTGGGGGTCTTACTGAAGCTTTCTTT.

In its sample, this clonotype was seen many times. The chain employs TRBV6-5 and TRBJ2-7; 8 nucleotides align to TRBD1. V dropped 2 bases and J dropped 0; count of bases not matched to a gene: 0. Germline CDR1 MNHEY, CDR2 SVGAGI. The CDR3 consists of 14 residues. CDR3 sequence: CASSYGQGSYEQYF. The DNA for the CDR3 is TGTGCCAGCAGTTACGGACAGGGCTCCTACGAGCAGTACTTC.

The chain has TRBV20-1 and TRBJ2-6; D unresolved. This CDR3 contains 15 residues. With 1 base removed from V and 0 bases from J, the gap between germline ends came to 7 bases. CDR1 DFQATT and CDR2 SNEGSKA come from the germline V gene (reference sequence). CDR3 sequence (DNA): TGCAGTGCTAGAGTGGCTGTCTCTGGGGCCAACGTCCTGACTTTC. The encoded protein is CSARVAVSGANVLTF.

Many counts were recorded for this clonotype. The chain recombines TRBV5-5 with TRBJ1-5; 8 bases line up with TRBD1. This CDR3 contains 15 residues. From germline, CDR1 is SGHKS and CDR2 YYEKEE (reference sequence). Unmatched junction bases numbered 3, after V lost 3 bases and J lost 1 base. DNA of the CDR3: TGTGCCAGCAGCTGGACAGGGAACAGCAATCAGCCCCAGCATTTT. The encoded protein is CASSWTGNSNQPQHF.

As regards this clonotype: A read error may be the cause here, since a much bigger clone is one base away. This chain links TRBV24-1 with TRBJ2-3; unclear D gene. Germline V gene data show CDR1 as KGHDR and CDR2 as SFDVKD. CDR3 length: 16 amino acids. Trimming removed 6 bases at V and 1 base at J, with 16 bases between. In nucleotides, the CDR3 is TGTGCCACCAGTTCCCGGAGATTGGACGGCACAGATACGCAGTATTTT. It specifies CATSSRRLDGTDTQYF.

This clonotype has a handful of counts. CDR3 nucleotide sequence: TGTGCCAGCGGGGGCGAGGGGACCGGGGAGCTGTTTTTT. It specifies CASGGEGTGELFF. The chain employs TRBV2 and TRBJ2-2; maybe TRBD1 (6 bases). Between the trimmed V and J ends, which lost 8 bases and 5 bases, there was a span of 12 bases. The CDR3 consists of 13 residues. The V gene's germline CDR1 is SNHLY and CDR2 FYNNEI.

The rearrangement uses TRBV24-1 and TRBJ2-4; 8 bases are shared with TRBD2. The germline V gene has CDR1 KGHDR and CDR2 SFDVKD. The CDR3 is 14 amino acids. V shed 5 bases and J 5 bases; nucleotides not matched to a gene: 4. The CDR3 DNA follows: TGTGCCACCAGTGGCGGGGGGACCCAAAACATTCAGTACTTC. Translated, it gives CATSGGGTQNIQYF.